A selection of T cell receptor beta chains follows, all from one sample in a study of blood T cell repertoires in COVID-19. Profiled with immunoSEQ multiplex PCR; TCRdb holds only in-frame clones, not every one. This sample has some 290,000 clones, with about 88% found just once. Sequences were obtained from peripheral blood. The source of these receptors is a woman aged 25 to 45 with COVID-19, enrolled during active disease. The CDR3 runs from the conserved cysteine through the conserved F or W. The order of the fields is D gene, J gene, V gene, clone size, CDR3 protein, CDR3 DNA. A D gene is named only where the DNA matches it firmly. Size is omitted from some rows. Given values are once, few, many or a class for expanded clones.

d_gene: TRBD1
j_gene: TRBJ2-7
v_gene: TRBV6-6
abundance: -
CDR3aa: CASSTTGTGQTYEQYF
CDR3nt: TGTGCCAGCAGTACAACCGGGACAGGTCAGACCTACGAGCAGTACTTC

d_gene: -
j_gene: TRBJ2-5
v_gene: TRBV19
abundance: -
CDR3aa: CASATGPSETQYF
CDR3nt: TGTGCCAGTGCAACAGGGCCGTCGGAGACCCAGTACTTC

d_gene: -
j_gene: TRBJ2-7
v_gene: TRBV11-1
abundance: -
CDR3aa: CASSLHSGYEQYF
CDR3nt: TGTGCCAGCAGCTTACACTCTGGCTACGAGCAGTACTTC

d_gene: -
j_gene: TRBJ2-5
v_gene: TRBV19
abundance: -
CDR3aa: CASSIGPGETQYF
CDR3nt: TGTGCCAGTAGTATAGGCCCAGGGGAGACCCAGTACTTC

d_gene: TRBD1
j_gene: TRBJ1-1
v_gene: TRBV28
abundance: once
CDR3aa: CASSSPGQGRVWDTEAFF
CDR3nt: TGTGCCAGCAGTTCTCCGGGACAGGGACGAGTATGGGACACTGAAGCTTTCTTT

d_gene: -
j_gene: TRBJ2-2
v_gene: TRBV15
abundance: -
CDR3aa: CATSREQGHLGTGELFF
CDR3nt: TGTGCCACCAGCAGAGAACAGGGACACCTTGGCACCGGGGAGCTGTTTTTT

d_gene: TRBD1
j_gene: TRBJ2-6
v_gene: TRBV11-2
abundance: -
CDR3aa: CASSYTGTGYGANVLTF
CDR3nt: TGTGCCAGCAGCTACACCGGGACAGGATATGGGGCCAACGTCCTGACTTTC

d_gene: -
j_gene: TRBJ1-1
v_gene: TRBV9
abundance: -
CDR3aa: CASSYPPGGTEAFF
CDR3nt: TGTGCCAGCAGCTACCCGCCCGGGGGGACTGAAGCTTTCTTT

d_gene: -
j_gene: TRBJ1-5
v_gene: TRBV30
abundance: -
CDR3aa: CAWSGLGGNQPQHF
CDR3nt: TGTGCCTGGAGTGGGCTGGGAGGCAATCAGCCCCAGCATTTT

d_gene: TRBD1
j_gene: TRBJ2-7
v_gene: TRBV19
abundance: -
CDR3aa: CASSSTTGEQYF
CDR3nt: TGTGCCAGTAGTTCCACGACAGGGGAGCAGTACTTC

d_gene: -
j_gene: TRBJ2-7
v_gene: TRBV30
abundance: medium-sized
CDR3aa: CAWSPPLVGGYEQYF
CDR3nt: TGTGCCTGGAGTCCGCCCTTAGTAGGGGGCTACGAGCAGTACTTC

d_gene: -
j_gene: TRBJ2-7
v_gene: TRBV30
abundance: few
CDR3aa: CAWSVLLPGAHEQYF
CDR3nt: TGTGCCTGGAGTGTCCTTCTTCCGGGAGCCCACGAGCAGTACTTC

d_gene: TRBD2
j_gene: TRBJ2-1
v_gene: TRBV27
abundance: -
CDR3aa: CASSLVASGSSEQFF
CDR3nt: TGTGCCAGCAGTTTAGTGGCTAGCGGGAGTAGTGAGCAGTTCTTC

d_gene: TRBD1
j_gene: TRBJ2-7
v_gene: TRBV4-1
abundance: -
CDR3aa: CASSRDRTGGTYEQYF
CDR3nt: TGCGCCAGCAGCCGAGACAGAACAGGGGGGACCTACGAGCAGTACTTC

d_gene: -
j_gene: TRBJ1-5
v_gene: TRBV12-2
abundance: -
CDR3aa: CASRLDRRRPPDSNQPQHF
CDR3nt: TGTGCAAGTCGCTTAGACAGGCGGAGACCCCCAGATAGCAATCAGCCCCAGCATTTT

d_gene: -
j_gene: TRBJ2-1
v_gene: TRBV6-2/TRBV6-3
abundance: -
CDR3aa: CASSPDGVYNEQFF
CDR3nt: TGTGCCAGCAGTCCAGATGGAGTCTACAATGAGCAGTTCTTC

d_gene: TRBD2
j_gene: TRBJ2-1
v_gene: TRBV5-4
abundance: -
CDR3aa: CASSSESGLAGGSQFF
CDR3nt: TGTGCCAGCAGCTCCGAGTCAGGGCTAGCGGGGGGGAGTCAGTTCTTC

d_gene: TRBD1
j_gene: TRBJ2-5
v_gene: TRBV7-3
abundance: -
CDR3aa: CASSLGGRETQYF
CDR3nt: TGTGCCAGCAGCCTAGGGGGCCGGGAGACCCAGTACTTC

d_gene: TRBD1
j_gene: TRBJ2-7
v_gene: TRBV10-3
abundance: once
CDR3aa: CAISEYGTAYEQYF
CDR3nt: TGTGCCATCAGTGAGTACGGGACAGCCTACGAGCAGTACTTC

d_gene: -
j_gene: TRBJ1-6
v_gene: TRBV5-5
abundance: -
CDR3aa: CASSFSGTYNSPLHF
CDR3nt: TGTGCCAGCAGCTTTTCCGGGACTTATAATTCACCCCTCCACTTT

d_gene: TRBD1
j_gene: TRBJ1-2
v_gene: TRBV30
abundance: -
CDR3aa: CAWAGGRDYGYTF
CDR3nt: TGTGCCTGGGCAGGGGGCAGAGACTATGGCTACACCTTC

d_gene: -
j_gene: TRBJ2-7
v_gene: TRBV5-1
abundance: few
CDR3aa: CASSFDAGQSYEQYF
CDR3nt: TGCGCCAGCAGCTTCGACGCGGGACAGAGCTACGAGCAGTACTTC

d_gene: TRBD1
j_gene: TRBJ1-4
v_gene: TRBV2
abundance: -
CDR3aa: CASRQGGFVEKLFF
CDR3nt: TGTGCCAGCAGACAGGGGGGTTTCGTTGAAAAACTGTTTTTT

d_gene: -
j_gene: TRBJ2-6
v_gene: TRBV27
abundance: -
CDR3aa: CASSFSAGANVLTF
CDR3nt: TGTGCCAGCAGTTTTTCAGCTGGGGCCAACGTCCTGACTTTC

d_gene: -
j_gene: TRBJ2-1
v_gene: TRBV7-3
abundance: once
CDR3aa: CASSLGLPRYNEQFF
CDR3nt: TGTGCCAGCAGCTTAGGGCTGCCTCGCTACAATGAGCAGTTCTTC

d_gene: -
j_gene: TRBJ2-7
v_gene: TRBV28
abundance: -
CDR3aa: CASSPTGLEQYF
CDR3nt: TGTGCCAGCAGTCCTACCGGTCTCGAGCAGTACTTC

d_gene: TRBD1
j_gene: TRBJ2-7
v_gene: TRBV6-5
abundance: -
CDR3aa: CASTWTGKGEQYF
CDR3nt: TGTGCCAGCACCTGGACAGGGAAAGGCGAGCAGTACTTC

d_gene: -
j_gene: TRBJ1-1
v_gene: TRBV18
abundance: -
CDR3aa: CASLEDRNTEAFF
CDR3nt: TGTGCCAGCCTTGAGGACAGGAACACTGAAGCTTTCTTT

d_gene: -
j_gene: TRBJ2-7
v_gene: TRBV10-3
abundance: -
CDR3aa: CAISARQYEQYF
CDR3nt: TGTGCCATCAGTGCCCGACAGTACGAGCAGTACTTC

d_gene: TRBD1
j_gene: TRBJ2-7
v_gene: TRBV5-1
abundance: -
CDR3aa: CASSWGQGAYEQYF
CDR3nt: TGCGCCAGCAGCTGGGGGCAGGGGGCCTACGAGCAGTACTTC

d_gene: -
j_gene: TRBJ2-3
v_gene: TRBV2
abundance: -
CDR3aa: CASRSYSGGTDTQYF
CDR3nt: TGTGCCAGCCGGAGCTACTCCGGGGGCACAGATACGCAGTATTTT

d_gene: -
j_gene: TRBJ2-7
v_gene: TRBV9
abundance: -
CDR3aa: CASSVVASSYEQYF
CDR3nt: TGTGCCAGCAGCGTAGTGGCTAGCTCCTACGAGCAGTACTTC

d_gene: TRBD1
j_gene: TRBJ1-5
v_gene: TRBV11-1
abundance: -
CDR3aa: CASSRGTGRNQPQHF
CDR3nt: TGTGCCAGCAGCCGCGGGACAGGGCGCAATCAGCCCCAGCATTTT

d_gene: -
j_gene: TRBJ1-1
v_gene: TRBV2
abundance: few
CDR3aa: CASISIGTGTEAFF
CDR3nt: TGTGCCAGCATTAGTATCGGGACTGGGACTGAAGCTTTCTTT

d_gene: -
j_gene: TRBJ1-1
v_gene: TRBV6-5
abundance: -
CDR3aa: CASSRNGANTEAFF
CDR3nt: TGTGCCAGCAGTCGAAATGGGGCGAACACTGAAGCTTTCTTT

d_gene: -
j_gene: TRBJ2-3
v_gene: TRBV5-4
abundance: once
CDR3aa: CASSLEGSREPDTQYF
CDR3nt: TGTGCCAGCAGCCTGGAAGGGAGTCGGGAGCCAGATACGCAGTATTTT

d_gene: TRBD2
j_gene: TRBJ2-1
v_gene: TRBV5-1
abundance: -
CDR3aa: CASSLRGRANEQFF
CDR3nt: TGCGCCAGCAGCTTGCGCGGGAGGGCGAATGAGCAGTTCTTC

d_gene: -
j_gene: TRBJ1-6
v_gene: TRBV7-3
abundance: -
CDR3aa: CASSLSQNSPLHF
CDR3nt: TGTGCCAGCAGCTTATCTCAGAATTCACCCCTCCACTTT

d_gene: -
j_gene: TRBJ1-1
v_gene: TRBV7-9
abundance: -
CDR3aa: CASSSQDSYSEAFF
CDR3nt: TGTGCCAGCAGCTCCCAGGACAGTTACTCTGAAGCTTTCTTT

d_gene: -
j_gene: TRBJ2-7
v_gene: TRBV28
abundance: -
CDR3aa: CASSFGRAGFYEQYF
CDR3nt: TGTGCCAGCAGTTTCGGCAGGGCCGGTTTCTACGAGCAGTACTTC

d_gene: -
j_gene: TRBJ2-7
v_gene: TRBV11-2
abundance: -
CDR3aa: CASSLVQVGTYEQYF
CDR3nt: TGTGCCAGCAGCTTAGTCCAGGTTGGTACCTACGAGCAGTACTTC

d_gene: TRBD2
j_gene: TRBJ2-2
v_gene: TRBV2
abundance: -
CDR3aa: CASRRILAGGPDGELFF
CDR3nt: TGTGCCAGCAGACGTATACTAGCGGGAGGGCCAGACGGGGAGCTGTTTTTT

d_gene: -
j_gene: TRBJ1-1
v_gene: TRBV2
abundance: -
CDR3aa: CASSGDTNTEAFF
CDR3nt: TGTGCCAGCAGCGGGGATACCAACACTGAAGCTTTCTTT

d_gene: -
j_gene: TRBJ1-2
v_gene: TRBV18
abundance: -
CDR3aa: CASSPSTDPGGYTF
CDR3nt: TGTGCCAGCTCACCAAGTACAGACCCAGGTGGCTACACCTTC

d_gene: TRBD1
j_gene: TRBJ2-7
v_gene: TRBV29-1
abundance: few
CDR3aa: CSVSRGSYEQYF
CDR3nt: TGCAGCGTTTCCAGGGGGTCCTACGAGCAGTACTTC

d_gene: TRBD1
j_gene: TRBJ2-6
v_gene: TRBV24-1
abundance: -
CDR3aa: CATSDLPGQSPSGANVLTF
CDR3nt: TGTGCCACCAGTGATTTGCCGGGACAGAGCCCCTCTGGGGCCAACGTCCTGACTTTC

d_gene: TRBD2
j_gene: TRBJ2-3
v_gene: TRBV4-1
abundance: -
CDR3aa: CASSQGPGTGGSRTDTQYF
CDR3nt: TGCGCCAGCAGCCAGGGACCGGGGACTGGCGGGAGTCGGACAGATACGCAGTATTTT

d_gene: -
j_gene: TRBJ2-4
v_gene: TRBV6-5
abundance: once
CDR3aa: CASRRNRENIQYF
CDR3nt: TGTGCCAGCAGGAGGAACAGGGAAAACATTCAGTACTTC

d_gene: -
j_gene: TRBJ1-5
v_gene: TRBV7-7
abundance: -
CDR3aa: CASSFGGAGFYSNQPQHF
CDR3nt: TGTGCTAGCAGCTTTGGGGGGGCAGGGTTCTATAGCAATCAGCCCCAGCATTTT

d_gene: TRBD1
j_gene: TRBJ1-1
v_gene: TRBV19
abundance: -
CDR3aa: CASSPHPGTGGWLTEAFF
CDR3nt: TGTGCCAGTAGTCCCCATCCCGGGACAGGGGGGTGGTTAACTGAAGCTTTCTTT